This TCR beta chain originates from a study of blood T cell repertoires in COVID-19. Some clones are missing from TCRdb's copy, which holds only in-frame ones; the method was immunoSEQ multiplex PCR. The data contain 180,000 or so clones, 65% to 80% of them singletons. This TCR was sampled from a man aged 50 to 60 who had recovered from COVID-19. The material sequenced was peripheral blood.

CDR3 sequence: CASRPTGSGNTIYF. The CDR3, as DNA: TGCGCCAGCAGACCGACAGGTTCTGGAAACACCATATATTTT. This sequence joins TRBV4-1 and TRBJ1-3; a possible D gene is TRBD1 (6 bases). This CDR3 comprises 14 residues. The V end lost 6 bases, the J end lost 1 base, and 10 bases lay between the germline ends. CDR1 and CDR2 from the germline V gene are MGHRA and YSYEKL.